These 16 T cell receptor beta chains came from one sample sequenced in a study of OX40 agonist ivuxolimab in advanced cancers. Method: immunoSEQ multiplex PCR; TCRdb's copy keeps in-frame clones and lacks some. The table has 50,000 to 65,000 clones, approximately 80% seen once. Specimen: CD4+ or CD8+ T cells sorted from blood, collected in a trial of the OX40 agonist ivuxolimab. Receptor source: an adult with an advanced solid tumor such as melanoma, head and neck, liver or kidney cancer.

The rearrangement links TRBV19 to TRBJ1-2; D is unresolved. Germline V CDR1 and CDR2: LNHDA, SQIVND (reference sequence). V shed 4 bases and J shed 3 bases, with 12 bases lying between them. CDR3 length equals 14 residues. The CDR3: CASSKIDTYYGYTF. DNA of the CDR3: TGTGCCAGTAGTAAAATAGACACCTACTATGGCTACACCTTC.

The chain recombines TRBV6-6 with TRBJ1-3; unclear D gene. Trimming pared 6 bases from V and 0 bases from J, leaving 9 bases between. Germline loops: CDR1 MNHNY, CDR2 SVGAGI (reference sequence). The CDR3 covers 14 residues. In nucleotides, the CDR3 is TGTGCCAGCAGCCCCGACCTCTCTGGAAACACCATATATTTT. This codes for CASSPDLSGNTIYF.

In its sample, this clone was seen a few times. This rearrangement joins TRBV9 to TRBJ2-2; 11 positions agree with TRBD2. CDR1 is SGDLS, CDR2 YYNGEE, per germline. With 2 bases clipped from V and 5 bases from J, the junction kept 5 bases outside the gene matches. This CDR3 has 16 residues. This CDR3 reads CASSVSLAGGTGELFF. CDR3 bases: TGTGCCAGCAGCGTTAGCCTAGCGGGGGGAACCGGGGAGCTGTTTTTT.

DNA for the CDR3: TGTGCCAGCAGCTTAAGGCTAGCGGGAGTAGGAAATGAGCAGTTCTTC. Residues: CASSLRLAGVGNEQFF. The rearrangement links TRBV7-2 to TRBJ2-1, with 10 nucleotides matching TRBD2. CDR3 size: 16 residues. The J segment lost 7 bases and the V segment lost 2 bases, leaving 8 bases of the junction unmatched. Germline CDR1 and CDR2: SGHTA and FQGNSA.

The chain uses TRBV29-1 and TRBJ1-2, with D possibly matching TRBD1 (6 bases). The V end was cut by 3 bases, the J end by 8 bases, with 16 bases between. Germline loops: CDR1 SQVTM, CDR2 ANQGSEA. The CDR3 has 13 residues. The CDR3 DNA is TGCAGCGTTGAGGGGACATTTTTACGGGGCTACACCTTC. It encodes CSVEGTFLRGYTF.

The chain joins TRBV10-1 to TRBJ2-2; unclear D gene. Trimming pared 6 bases from V and 5 bases from J, leaving 10 bases between. The V gene's germline CDR1 is WNHNN and CDR2 SYGVQD (reference sequence). The CDR3 runs to 13 residues. The CDR3 is CASSRALTGELFF. The DNA for the CDR3 is TGCGCCAGCAGCCGGGCCCTAACCGGGGAGCTGTTTTTT.

The genes are TRBV28 and TRBJ2-1; tentative D call: TRBD2 (6 bases). Trimming shortened V by 4 bases and J by 6 bases, and 16 bases separated the two germline ends. From germline, CDR1 is MDHEN and CDR2 SYDVKM. The CDR3 loop spans 15 amino acids. This CDR3 reads CASSWAGGTGNEQFF. DNA for the CDR3: TGTGCCAGCAGTTGGGCCGGCGGGACCGGCAATGAGCAGTTCTTC.

The genes are TRBV10-3 and TRBJ2-4; the match to TRBD2 covers 11 bases. CDR1 is ENHRY and CDR2 is SYGVKD in the germline V gene. The ends lost 6 bases at V and 0 bases at J; junction bases unmatched: 22. CDR3 length equals 22 residues. CDR3 sequence (DNA): TGTGCCATCAGCCCGGACGGAGAACACAGGACTAGCGGGTTGGGAGCCAAAAACATTCAGTACTTC. The encoded protein is CAISPDGEHRTSGLGAKNIQYF.

The sample holds one count of this clone. J is TRBJ1-4 and V is TRBV19, with unresolved D. This CDR3 has 15 amino acids. Germline loops: CDR1 LNHDA, CDR2 SQIVND (reference sequence). Trimming removed 5 bases from V and 0 bases from J, with 10 bases in between. CDR3 coding DNA: TGTGCCAGTAGTGCCAACTATGCAACTAATGAAAAACTGTTTTTT. This gives the protein CASSANYATNEKLFF.

This clone was seen only once. The V and J genes are TRBV7-8 and TRBJ1-5; the D gene is possibly TRBD1 (6 bases). Trimming took 2 bases from V and 1 from J, leaving 9 bases between them. The germline gives CDR1 SGHVS, CDR2 FQNEAQ. This CDR3 contains 15 residues. The CDR3 sequence is CASSLTGLSNQPQHF. The CDR3 nucleotides read TGTGCCAGCAGCTTAACAGGGCTGAGCAATCAGCCCCAGCATTTT.

This chain connects TRBV10-3 to TRBJ1-5; D gene uncertain. The V gene's germline CDR1 is ENHRY and CDR2 SYGVKD. Trimming cost V 0 bases and J 10 bases, with 10 bases left between them. CDR3 length: 13 amino acids. CDR3 residues: CAISESSGGPQHF. In DNA form, the CDR3 reads TGTGCCATCAGTGAGTCGTCAGGCGGTCCCCAGCATTTT.

This chain uses TRBV7-2 with TRBJ2-3; D uncertain. V lost 3 bases to trimming and J lost 4 bases, with 5 bases between them. This CDR3 is 12 amino acids long. CDR1 and CDR2 from the germline V gene are SGHTA and FQGNSA. The CDR3 DNA sequence: TGTGCCAGCAGCTTCGCCGCAGATACGCAGTATTTT. It is translated as CASSFAADTQYF.

V usage is TRBV7-2 and J usage is TRBJ1-2, with a weak D call TRBD1 (5 bases). The CDR3 is 15 residues long. The germline gives CDR1 SGHTA, CDR2 FQGNSA. V lost 5 bases and J lost 7, with 20 bases in between. DNA for the CDR3: TGTGCCAGCAGCCCCCGGGGGGGAGCAGGTTCTGGCTACACCTTC. Its protein is CASSPRGGAGSGYTF.

The chain links TRBV7-2 to TRBJ2-1; D is ambiguous. The CDR3 contains 11 residues. From germline, CDR1 is SGHTA and CDR2 FQGNSA. Trimming left V 7 bases short and J 2 bases short, with 3 bases between. The DNA of the CDR3 is TGTGCCAGCAAAGCCTACAATGAGCAGTTCTTC. Protein: CASKAYNEQFF.

J is TRBJ1-3 and V is TRBV11-3; TRBD1 might be the D (6 bases). V lost 4 bases and J lost 0, with 10 bases in between. Germline V gene data show CDR1 as SGHNT and CDR2 as YENEEA. The CDR3 sequence is 15 residues long. CDR3 region: CASSSRTDSGNTIYF. The DNA for the CDR3 is TGTGCCAGCAGCTCCCGGACAGACTCTGGAAACACCATATATTTT.

The chain couples TRBV30 to TRBJ1-2; D ambiguous. The CDR3 has 10 amino acids. Trimming pared 7 bases from V and 6 bases from J, leaving 9 bases between. Germline V gene lookup returns CDR1 GTSNPN and CDR2 SVGIG (reference sequence). This CDR3 reads CASRRDGYTF. CDR3 bases: TGTGCCTCCCGACGCGATGGCTACACCTTC.